This T cell receptor (beta chain) was captured by sequencing in a study of blood T cell repertoires in COVID-19. Study context: PBMCs, B-cell-depleted T cells, or T cells provided the cDNA or gDNA that made up the material.

The V and J ends lost 0 bases and 2 bases respectively, with 5 bases between them. The CDR3 sequence is 15 residues long. Germline V lookup: CDR1 SGHNT, CDR2 YENEEA. Participant age was roughly 18 to 95 years, and participants resided in fewer than 25 US areas. The table came from immunoSEQ multiplex PCR; TCRdb's copy has only in-frame clones and leaves some out. The sample yields about 130,000 clones, 86% seen once. The receptor was isolated from a woman aged 45-65 years who had recovered from COVID-19. The V gene is TRBV11-3, the J gene TRBJ2-6; D gene ambiguous. The sample was PBMCs or T cells enriched from blood (not recorded which). CDR3 protein: CASSLEAAGANVLTF. The CDR3, as DNA: TGTGCCAGCAGCTTAGAGGCTGCTGGGGCCAACGTCCTGACTTTC.